Below, 9 T cell receptor beta chains from the same sample are listed, as sequenced in a study of blood T cell repertoires in COVID-19 (dated by TCRdb to 2018 to 2020). The library was made by the immunoSEQ multiplex PCR assay. TCRdb limited this immuneACCESS table to in-frame rearrangements with V and J called. A share of clones is missing; checked studies link under half to unresolved V genes, and the rest is unexplained. Recorded for this sample are approximately 320,000 clones; about 82% of them occurred a single time. The top ten clonotypes cover 7.2% of the sample. Sequences were obtained from peripheral blood. Receptor source: a human donor in a cohort sampled during active COVID-19.

V gene TRBV5-6 combines with J gene TRBJ2-3, with D possibly being TRBD1 (6 bases). The CDR3 is 17 amino acids. Trimming shortened V by 1 base and J by 0 bases, and 15 bases separated the two germline ends. CDR1 is SGHDT and CDR2 is YYEEEE in the germline V gene. The CDR3 is CASSLWTVTTSTDTQYF. In DNA form, the CDR3 reads TGTGCCAGCAGCTTGTGGACAGTCACCACTAGCACAGATACGCAGTATTTT.

This clone was picked up a small number of times. J is TRBJ1-2 and V is TRBV15; D unresolved. The CDR3 totals 12 residues. In germline, CDR1 is LNHNV, CDR2 YYDKDF (reference sequence). V gave up 3 bases and J gave up 9 bases, with 11 bases separating them. CDR3 DNA sequence: TGTGCCACCAGCAGTCATCTTCTAAGCTACACCTTC. Translating gives CATSSHLLSYTF.

The chain employs TRBV27 and TRBJ2-3, with 7 bases aligning to TRBD2. CDR1 and CDR2 (germline): MNHEY, SMNVEV (reference sequence). The CDR3 extends over 15 amino acids. V lost 5 bases, J lost 6 bases, and 11 bases stayed unmatched. The CDR3 loop is CASSGKRGRRDTQYF. The CDR3 region has the DNA TGTGCCAGCAGTGGGAAGCGGGGTCGTCGGGATACGCAGTATTTT.

The V gene is TRBV6-6, the J gene TRBJ1-1, with TRBD1 matching 8 bases. V lost 4 bases and J lost 2; bases outside the gene matches: 9. Per germline, CDR1 MNHNY and CDR2 SVGAGI (reference sequence). The CDR3 length is 16 residues. The CDR3 DNA is TGTGCCAGCAGTTCCGGGACAGGAGTAAAAAACACTGAAGCTTTCTTT. This gives the protein CASSSGTGVKNTEAFF.

The chain employs TRBV10-3 and TRBJ1-2, with 8 positions matching TRBD1. The CDR3 spans 15 residues. J gave up 3 bases and V 5 bases, and 8 bases lay outside the gene matches. Germline V gene lookup returns CDR1 ENHRY and CDR2 SYGVKD. In nucleotides, the CDR3 is TGTGCCATCAGTTACACGACAGGGGATCACTATGGCTACACCTTC. This codes for CAISYTTGDHYGYTF.

The chain joins TRBV7-8 to TRBJ1-4; TRBD1 might be the D (6 bases). V was shortened by 5 bases and J by 5 bases, with 12 bases between the two germline ends. This CDR3 contains 14 residues. The germline CDR1 and CDR2 sequences are SGHVS and FQNEAQ. Here the CDR3 reads CASSRGTKNEKLFF. The CDR3 DNA follows: TGTGCCAGCAGCCGAGGGACAAAGAATGAAAAACTGTTTTTT.

V gene TRBV5-1 combines with J gene TRBJ1-2, with a possible D match to TRBD1 (6 bases). Between the trimmed V and J ends, which lost 3 bases and 3 bases, there was a span of 15 bases. The CDR3 has 15 residues. Germline CDR1 reads SGHRS; CDR2 reads YFSETQ. The DNA for the CDR3 is TGCGCCAGCAGCTGGGGGACATCGGAGGACTATGGCTACACCTTC. The encoded protein is CASSWGTSEDYGYTF.

The genes are TRBV15 and TRBJ2-7; 7 bases align to TRBD2. CDR3 size: 14 residues. J lost 1 base, V lost 4 bases, and 4 bases had no gene match. Germline V CDR1 and CDR2: LNHNV, YYDKDF (reference sequence). The CDR3 coding sequence is TGTGCCACCAGCAATTACGGGGGGTCCTACGAGCAGTACTTC. This translates into CATSNYGGSYEQYF.

The V gene is TRBV13, the J gene TRBJ2-5; unclear D gene. V was cut by 5 bases and J by 2 bases, with 9 bases left in between. Germline-derived CDR1 and CDR2 are PRHDT and FYEKMQ (reference sequence). This CDR3 region has 13 residues. The CDR3 nucleotides read TGTGCCAGCAGCGCAGGTTATCAAGAGACCCAGTACTTC. Its translation is CASSAGYQETQYF.